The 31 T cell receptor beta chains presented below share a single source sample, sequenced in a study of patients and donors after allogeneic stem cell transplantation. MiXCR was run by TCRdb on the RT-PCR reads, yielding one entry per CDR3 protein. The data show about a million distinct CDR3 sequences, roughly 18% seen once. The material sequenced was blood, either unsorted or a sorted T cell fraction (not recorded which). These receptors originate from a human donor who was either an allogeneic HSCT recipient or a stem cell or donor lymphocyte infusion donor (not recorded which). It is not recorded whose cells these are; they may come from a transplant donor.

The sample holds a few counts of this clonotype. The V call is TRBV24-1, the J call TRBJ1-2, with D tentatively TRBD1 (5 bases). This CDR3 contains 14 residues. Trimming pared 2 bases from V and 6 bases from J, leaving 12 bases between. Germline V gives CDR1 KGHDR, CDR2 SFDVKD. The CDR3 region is CATSDYPRVDGYTF. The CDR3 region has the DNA TGTGCCACCAGTGATTACCCCAGGGTGGATGGCTACACCTTC.

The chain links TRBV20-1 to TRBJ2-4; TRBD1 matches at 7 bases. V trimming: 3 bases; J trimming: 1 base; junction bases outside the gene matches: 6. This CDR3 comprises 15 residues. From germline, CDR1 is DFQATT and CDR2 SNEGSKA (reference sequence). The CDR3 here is CSASGLQGAKNIQYF. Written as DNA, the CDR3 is TGCAGTGCTAGCGGTCTACAGGGGGCCAAAAACATTCAGTACTTC.

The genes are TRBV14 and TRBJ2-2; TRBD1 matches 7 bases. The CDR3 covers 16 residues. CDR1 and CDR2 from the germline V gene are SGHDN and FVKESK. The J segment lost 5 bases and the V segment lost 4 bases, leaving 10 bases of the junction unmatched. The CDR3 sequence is CASSPRDRVRTGELFF. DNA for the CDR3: TGTGCCAGCAGCCCGCGCGACAGGGTTCGAACCGGGGAGCTGTTTTTT.

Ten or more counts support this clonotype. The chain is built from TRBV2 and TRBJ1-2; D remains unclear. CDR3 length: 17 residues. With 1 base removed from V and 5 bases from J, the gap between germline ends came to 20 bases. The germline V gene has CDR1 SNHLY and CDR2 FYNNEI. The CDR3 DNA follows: TGTGCCAGCAGTGAAGGGGGTGTGATCGGGATCGGATATGGCTACACCTTC. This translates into CASSEGGVIGIGYGYTF.

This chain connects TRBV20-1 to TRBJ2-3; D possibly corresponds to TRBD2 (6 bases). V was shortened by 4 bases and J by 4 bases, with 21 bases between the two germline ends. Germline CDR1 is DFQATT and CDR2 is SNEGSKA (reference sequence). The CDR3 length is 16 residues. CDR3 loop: CSANQLTRVNADTQYF. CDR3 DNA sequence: TGCAGTGCTAACCAATTGACTAGAGTAAACGCAGATACGCAGTATTTT.

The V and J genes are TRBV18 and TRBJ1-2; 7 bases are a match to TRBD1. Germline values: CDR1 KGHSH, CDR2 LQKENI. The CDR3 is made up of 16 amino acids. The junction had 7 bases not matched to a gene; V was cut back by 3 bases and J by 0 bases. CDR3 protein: CASSPSDRTANYGYTF. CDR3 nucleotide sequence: TGTGCCAGCTCACCGTCGGACAGGACAGCTAACTATGGCTACACCTTC.

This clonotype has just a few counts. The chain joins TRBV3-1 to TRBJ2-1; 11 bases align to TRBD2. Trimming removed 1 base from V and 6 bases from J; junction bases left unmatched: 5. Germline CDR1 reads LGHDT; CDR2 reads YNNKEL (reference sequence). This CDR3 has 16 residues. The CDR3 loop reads CASSQGGLAVGNEQFF. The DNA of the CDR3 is TGTGCCAGCAGCCAAGGGGGACTAGCGGTAGGCAATGAGCAGTTCTTC.

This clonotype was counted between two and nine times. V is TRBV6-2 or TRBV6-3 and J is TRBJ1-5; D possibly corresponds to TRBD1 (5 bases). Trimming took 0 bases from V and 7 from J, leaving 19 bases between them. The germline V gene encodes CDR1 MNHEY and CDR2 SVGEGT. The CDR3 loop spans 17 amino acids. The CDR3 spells CASSYSIRVGVDQPQHF. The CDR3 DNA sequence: TGTGCCAGCAGTTACTCGATTAGGGTAGGGGTGGACCAGCCCCAGCATTTT.

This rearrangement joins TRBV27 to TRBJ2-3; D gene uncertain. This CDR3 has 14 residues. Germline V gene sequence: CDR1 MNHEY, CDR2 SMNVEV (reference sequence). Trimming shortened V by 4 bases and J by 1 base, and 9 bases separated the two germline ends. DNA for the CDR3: TGTGCCAGCAGTTACCAGATACGCACAGATACGCAGTATTTT. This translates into CASSYQIRTDTQYF.

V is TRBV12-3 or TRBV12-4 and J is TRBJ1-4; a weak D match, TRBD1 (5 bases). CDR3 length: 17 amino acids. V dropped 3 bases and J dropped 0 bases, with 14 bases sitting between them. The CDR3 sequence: CASSLTGPPSTNEKLFF. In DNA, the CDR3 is TGTGCCAGCAGTTTGACGGGACCCCCTTCAACTAATGAAAAACTGTTTTTT.

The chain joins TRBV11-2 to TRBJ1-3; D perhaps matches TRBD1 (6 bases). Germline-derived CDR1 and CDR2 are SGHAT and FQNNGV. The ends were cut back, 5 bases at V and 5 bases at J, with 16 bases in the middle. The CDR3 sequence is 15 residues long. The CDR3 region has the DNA TGTGCCAGCAGCATAATAAGGGGGACTCGAAACACCATATATTTT. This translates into CASSIIRGTRNTIYF.

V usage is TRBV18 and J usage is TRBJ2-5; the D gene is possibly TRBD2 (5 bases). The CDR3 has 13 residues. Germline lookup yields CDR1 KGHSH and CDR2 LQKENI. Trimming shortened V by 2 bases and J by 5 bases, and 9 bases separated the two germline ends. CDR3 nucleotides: TGTGCCAGCTCACCAGGACTGTCGGAGACCCAGTACTTC. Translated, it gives CASSPGLSETQYF.

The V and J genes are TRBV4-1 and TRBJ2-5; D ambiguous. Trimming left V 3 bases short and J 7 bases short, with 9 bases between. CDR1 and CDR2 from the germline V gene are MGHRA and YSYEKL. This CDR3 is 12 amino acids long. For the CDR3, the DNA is TGCGCCAGCAGCCACACCCTTGGGACCCAGTACTTC. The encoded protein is CASSHTLGTQYF.

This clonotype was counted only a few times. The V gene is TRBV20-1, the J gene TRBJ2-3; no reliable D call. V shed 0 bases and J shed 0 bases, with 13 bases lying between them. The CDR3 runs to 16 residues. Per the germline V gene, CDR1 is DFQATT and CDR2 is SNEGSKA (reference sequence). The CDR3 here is CSARDLEDPSTDTQYF. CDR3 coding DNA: TGCAGTGCTAGAGATCTTGAGGACCCTAGCACAGATACGCAGTATTTT.

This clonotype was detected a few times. The CDR3 here is CASSSTSGGAFYEQYF. The DNA for the CDR3 is TGTGCCAGCAGCTCAACCAGCGGGGGCGCCTTCTACGAGCAGTACTTC. The V and J genes are TRBV7-2 and TRBJ2-7, with 8 bases fitting TRBD2. This CDR3 comprises 16 residues. V was clipped by 4 bases and J by 3 bases; unmatched bases: 11. The germline gives CDR1 SGHTA, CDR2 FQGNSA.

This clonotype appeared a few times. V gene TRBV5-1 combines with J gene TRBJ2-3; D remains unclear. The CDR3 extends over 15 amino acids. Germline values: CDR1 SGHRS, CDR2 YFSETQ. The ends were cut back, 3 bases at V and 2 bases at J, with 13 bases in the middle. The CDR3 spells CASSSWVGITDTQYF. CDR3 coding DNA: TGCGCCAGCAGCTCCTGGGTGGGAATCACAGATACGCAGTATTTT.

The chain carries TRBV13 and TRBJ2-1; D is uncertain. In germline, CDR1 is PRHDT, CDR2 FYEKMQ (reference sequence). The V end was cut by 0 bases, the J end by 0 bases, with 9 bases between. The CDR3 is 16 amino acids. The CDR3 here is CASSLGRTSSYNEQFF. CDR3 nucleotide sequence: TGTGCCAGCAGCTTAGGCCGGACGAGCTCCTACAATGAGCAGTTCTTC.

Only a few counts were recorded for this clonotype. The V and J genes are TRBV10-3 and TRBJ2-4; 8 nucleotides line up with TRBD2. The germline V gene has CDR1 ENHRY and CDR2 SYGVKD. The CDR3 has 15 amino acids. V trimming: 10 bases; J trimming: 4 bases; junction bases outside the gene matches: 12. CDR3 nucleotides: TGTGCCACCGCAGCGGGTACTAGCGGAAAAAACATTCAGTACTTC. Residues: CATAAGTSGKNIQYF.

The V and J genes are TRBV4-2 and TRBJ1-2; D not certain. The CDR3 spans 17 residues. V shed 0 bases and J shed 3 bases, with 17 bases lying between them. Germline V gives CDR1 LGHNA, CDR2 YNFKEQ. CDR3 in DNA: TGTGCCAGCAGCCAAGATCGGATAAAGGGCCGAGACTATGGCTACACCTTC. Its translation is CASSQDRIKGRDYGYTF.

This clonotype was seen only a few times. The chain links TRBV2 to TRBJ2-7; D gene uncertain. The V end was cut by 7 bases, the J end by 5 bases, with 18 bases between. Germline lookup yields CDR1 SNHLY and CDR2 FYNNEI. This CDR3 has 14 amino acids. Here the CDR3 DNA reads TGTGCCAGCATATTTTCGGCGTCTTTGCACGAGCAGTACTTC. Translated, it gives CASIFSASLHEQYF. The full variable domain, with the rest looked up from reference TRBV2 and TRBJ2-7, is EPEVTQTPSHQVTQMGQEVILRCVPISNHLYFYWYRQILGQKVEFLVSFYNNEISEKSEIFDDQFSVERPDGSNFTLKIRSTKLEDSAMYFCASIFSASLHEQYFGPGTRLTVT.

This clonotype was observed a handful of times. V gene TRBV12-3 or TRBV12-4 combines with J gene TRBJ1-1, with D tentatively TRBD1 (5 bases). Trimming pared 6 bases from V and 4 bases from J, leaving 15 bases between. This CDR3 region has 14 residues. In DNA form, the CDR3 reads TGTGCCAGCAGCCGGGATTTTGGGGGCACTGAAGCTTTCTTT. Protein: CASSRDFGGTEAFF.

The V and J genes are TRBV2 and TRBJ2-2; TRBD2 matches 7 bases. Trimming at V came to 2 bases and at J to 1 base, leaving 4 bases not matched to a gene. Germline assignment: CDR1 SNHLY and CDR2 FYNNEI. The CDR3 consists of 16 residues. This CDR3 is CASSESGGRNTGELFF. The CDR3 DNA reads TGTGCCAGCAGTGAAAGTGGCGGGAGGAACACCGGGGAGCTGTTTTTT.

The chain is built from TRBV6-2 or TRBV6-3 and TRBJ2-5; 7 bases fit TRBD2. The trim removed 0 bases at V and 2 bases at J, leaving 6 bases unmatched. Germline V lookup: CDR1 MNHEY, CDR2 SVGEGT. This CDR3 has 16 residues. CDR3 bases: TGTGCCAGCAGTTACTCCCTAGCGGCCTCTCAAGAGACCCAGTACTTC. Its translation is CASSYSLAASQETQYF.

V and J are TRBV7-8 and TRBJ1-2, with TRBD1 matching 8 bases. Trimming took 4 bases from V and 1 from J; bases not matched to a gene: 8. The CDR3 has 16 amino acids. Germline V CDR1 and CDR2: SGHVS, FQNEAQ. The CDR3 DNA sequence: TGTGCCAGCAGCTCCACCCGGACAGGGAGTAACTATGGCTACACCTTC. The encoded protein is CASSSTRTGSNYGYTF.

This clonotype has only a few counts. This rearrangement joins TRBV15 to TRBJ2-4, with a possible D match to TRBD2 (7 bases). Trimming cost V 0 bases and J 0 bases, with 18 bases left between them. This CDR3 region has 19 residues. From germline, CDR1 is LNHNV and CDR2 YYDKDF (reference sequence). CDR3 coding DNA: TGTGCCACCAGCAGAGAAGATGGGACCGGGGGGCTAGCCAAAAACATTCAGTACTTC. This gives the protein CATSREDGTGGLAKNIQYF.

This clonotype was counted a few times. DNA of the CDR3: TGTGCCATCAGTGAACGCGACAGGGACTCGGTGCGCTATGGCTACACCTTC. Protein product: CAISERDRDSVRYGYTF. V and J are TRBV10-3 and TRBJ1-2; the match to TRBD1 covers 7 bases. Germline V gene lookup returns CDR1 ENHRY and CDR2 SYGVKD. This CDR3 has 17 residues. With V trimmed by 3 bases and J by 4 bases, 14 bases remained unmatched.

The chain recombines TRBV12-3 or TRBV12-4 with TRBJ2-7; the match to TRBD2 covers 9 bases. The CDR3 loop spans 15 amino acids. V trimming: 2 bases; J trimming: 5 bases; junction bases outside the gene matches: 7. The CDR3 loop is CASSLFSGGGDEQYF. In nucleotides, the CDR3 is TGTGCCAGCAGTTTATTTAGCGGGGGAGGCGACGAGCAGTACTTC.

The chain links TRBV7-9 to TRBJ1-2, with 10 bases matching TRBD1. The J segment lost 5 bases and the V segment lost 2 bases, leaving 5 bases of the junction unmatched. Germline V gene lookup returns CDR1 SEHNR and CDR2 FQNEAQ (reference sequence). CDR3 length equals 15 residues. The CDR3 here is CASSLRQGARYGYTF. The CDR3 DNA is TGTGCCAGCAGCTTAAGACAGGGGGCTAGGTATGGCTACACCTTC.

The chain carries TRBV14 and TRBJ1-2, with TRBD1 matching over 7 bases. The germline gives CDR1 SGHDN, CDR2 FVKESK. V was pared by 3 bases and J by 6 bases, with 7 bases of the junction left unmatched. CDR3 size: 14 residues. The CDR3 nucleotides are TGTGCCAGCAGCCATAAGACGACAGGGAATGGCTACACCTTC. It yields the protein CASSHKTTGNGYTF.

The DNA for the CDR3 is TGTGCCAGCACCTTGTTTTCGGGGACCTACGAGCAGTACTTC. Translating it yields CASTLFSGTYEQYF. This sequence joins TRBV28 and TRBJ2-7, with TRBD2 as a possible D gene (5 bases). Trimming took 7 bases from V and 2 from J, leaving 15 bases between them. The CDR3 runs 14 residues. Germline loops: CDR1 MDHEN, CDR2 SYDVKM.

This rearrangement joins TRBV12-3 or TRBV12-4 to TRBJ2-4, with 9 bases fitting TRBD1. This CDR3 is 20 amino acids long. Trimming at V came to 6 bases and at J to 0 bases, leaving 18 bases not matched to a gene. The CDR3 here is CASSTATGGIADLAKNIQYF. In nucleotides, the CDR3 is TGTGCCAGCAGCACCGCGACAGGGGGAATAGCGGATTTAGCCAAAAACATTCAGTACTTC.